This entry describes one TCR beta chain. Its antigen remains unidentified. The V gene lost 11 bases and the J gene lost 7 bases, with 18 bases spanning the gap. Germline loops: CDR1 MRHNA, CDR2 SNTAGT. CDR3 length: 14 amino acids. The data originate from a study of T cell responses to AZD1222 COVID-19 vaccine. The data were produced by immunoSEQ multiplex PCR, yet TCRdb's version contains in-frame clones alone and is incomplete. The repertoire includes 130,000 to 150,000 clones, more than 75% of them detected once, and about 2% sits in the top ten. Second-dose intervals near 4 or 12 weeks were combined. Broader study findings: Breadth and depth of Spike-specific TCRs rose after two AZD1222 doses. Donors were mostly white British, more females; clonal diversity possibly underestimated. The repertoires were collected only after the peak T cell response.

V is TRBV6-4 and J is TRBJ1-6; D perhaps matches TRBD1 (5 bases). The sequence was collected from an adult who received the AZD1222 COVID-19 vaccine. The source was peripheral blood, collected 28 days after the second AZD1222 dose. In nucleotides, the CDR3 is TGTGCCCGGAGGAGGGGTATACGAAATTCACCCCTCCACTTT. Translated: CARRRGIRNSPLHF.